Reported below is one TCR beta chain. Its target is not known. These data come from a study of T cell responses to AZD1222 COVID-19 vaccine. Study-wide results and caveats: Donors were largely white British and mainly female; clonal diversity was possibly underestimated. At 160-218 and 743-854, vaccine-associated CD4 TCRs were dominant, and they spanned spike. Sampling captured repertoires only after the peak T cell response.

Trimming pared 2 bases from V and 3 bases from J, leaving 12 bases between. Per the germline V gene, CDR1 is SEHNR and CDR2 is FQNEAQ (reference sequence). This CDR3 contains 15 residues. Sequenced by immunoSEQ multiplex PCR; TCRdb stores in-frame clones only, minus some. The sample consists of 150,000 to 170,000 clones, about nine tenths of them appearing once. The clonotype originates from an adult in good health. The sequences come from peripheral blood, collected on day 0 of MenACWY control vaccination. The V call is TRBV7-9, the J call TRBJ2-3, with D tentatively TRBD2 (6 bases). CDR3 DNA: TGTGCCAGCAGCTTACGCGGCGGGGAGACAGATACGCAGTATTTT. Translation gives CASSLRGGETDTQYF. The whole variable domain, remainder taken from reference TRBV7-9 and TRBJ2-3, is DTGVSQNPRHKITKRGQNVTFRCDPISEHNRLYWYRQTLGQGPEFLTYFQNEAQLEKSRLLSDRFSAERPKGSFSTLEIQRTEQGDSAMYLCASSLRGGETDTQYFGPGTRLTVL.